Listed here are 13 T cell receptor beta chains from one sample, sequenced in a study of blood T cell repertoires in COVID-19. Clones were sequenced by immunoSEQ multiplex PCR, and TCRdb holds only the in-frame ones, with some missing. The sample lists 190,000 or so clones, about 88% occurring once. Sample: PBMCs or T cells enriched from blood (not recorded which). Receptors were obtained from a woman between 25 and 40 years old who had been exposed to COVID-19.

The chain carries TRBV5-6 and TRBJ2-1, with 9 nucleotides matching TRBD1. Trimming at V came to 3 bases and at J to 6 bases, leaving 1 base not matched to a gene. This CDR3 region has 13 residues. The V gene's germline CDR1 is SGHDT and CDR2 YYEEEE. CDR3 bases: TGTGCCAGCAGCTGGACAGGGGCCAATGAGCAGTTCTTC. Protein product: CASSWTGANEQFF. The full variable domain, with the rest looked up from reference TRBV5-6 and TRBJ2-1, is DAGVTQSPTHLIKTRGQQVTLRCSPKSGHDTVSWYQQALGQGPQFIFQYYEEEERQRGNFPDRFSGHQFPNYSSELNVNALLLGDSALYLCASSWTGANEQFFGPGTRLTVL.

This chain connects TRBV20-1 to TRBJ1-1, with D hard to call. This CDR3 is 13 amino acids long. V lost 3 bases, J lost 0 bases, and 8 bases lay in between. Germline assignment: CDR1 DFQATT and CDR2 SNEGSKA (reference sequence). CDR3 DNA: TGCAGTGCTAGTCGAGGGCTGAACACTGAAGCTTTCTTT. It encodes CSASRGLNTEAFF.

The sample holds one count of this clone. The chain links TRBV7-9 to TRBJ1-4, with 7 bases lining up with TRBD1. Germline V gene data show CDR1 as SEHNR and CDR2 as FQNEAQ (reference sequence). This CDR3 region has 16 residues. J was trimmed by 5 bases and V by 3 bases; bases with no gene match: 9. The CDR3 loop reads CASSFAPDRRNEKLFF. The CDR3 DNA is TGTGCCAGCAGCTTCGCGCCGGACAGGAGGAATGAAAAACTGTTTTTT. Together with reference TRBV7-9 and TRBJ1-4, the CDR3 gives the full variable domain: DTGVSQNPRHKITKRGQNVTFRCDPISEHNRLYWYRQTLGQGPEFLTYFQNEAQLEKSRLLSDRFSAERPKGSFSTLEIQRTEQGDSAMYLCASSFAPDRRNEKLFFGSGTQLSVL.

The V and J genes are TRBV27 and TRBJ1-2; D is possibly TRBD1 (5 bases). Per the germline V gene, CDR1 is MNHEY and CDR2 is SMNVEV (reference sequence). This CDR3 is built from 14 residues. Trimming pared 6 bases from V and 4 bases from J, leaving 15 bases between. The CDR3 loop is CASSPRAGIYGYTF. DNA of the CDR3: TGTGCCAGCAGCCCCAGGGCGGGAATCTATGGCTACACCTTC.

The V and J genes are TRBV19 and TRBJ1-3; no definite D call. V lost 4 bases and J 0 bases, leaving 13 bases between the germline ends. The CDR3 is 16 residues long. CDR1 is LNHDA and CDR2 is SQIVND in the germline V gene (reference sequence). The CDR3 sequence: CASSSVLLRSGNTIYF. The CDR3 region has the DNA TGTGCCAGTAGTAGTGTCCTCCTACGCTCTGGAAACACCATATATTTT.

The chain links TRBV5-1 to TRBJ1-3; D gene ambiguous. The V end was cut by 4 bases, the J end by 0 bases, with 8 bases between. There are 14 residues in the CDR3. In germline, CDR1 is SGHRS, CDR2 YFSETQ. Here the CDR3 DNA reads TGCGCCAGCAGCCTCGAAGCCTCTGGAAACACCATATATTTT. Its translation is CASSLEASGNTIYF.

This chain uses TRBV2 with TRBJ2-7; D is ambiguous. CDR1 and CDR2 from the germline V gene are SNHLY and FYNNEI. The CDR3 consists of 12 residues. V lost 6 bases and J 3 bases, leaving 9 bases between the germline ends. The CDR3 DNA follows: TGTGCCAGCAGCAAAGGCGGCTACGAGCAGTACTTC. Its translation: CASSKGGYEQYF.

The chain carries TRBV21-1 and TRBJ2-2; the table's TRBD1 call for D was not verified on the DNA. TRBV21-1 is assigned pseudogene status. The CDR3 runs 16 residues. CDR3 residues: CASSRGGQGTAGELFF. CDR3 bases: TGTGCCAGCAGCCGGGGGGGACAGGGGACGGCCGGGGAGCTGTTTTTT.

Remarks on this clone: Other DNA sequences in this specimen translate into the identical CDR3. The V and J genes are TRBV7-6 and TRBJ2-3, with D perhaps matching TRBD2 (7 bases). Germline V gene sequence: CDR1 SGHVS, CDR2 FNYEAQ. CDR3 size: 15 residues. Trimming left V 0 bases short and J 1 base short, with 8 bases between. CDR3 region: CASSLAGGRTDTQYF. CDR3 sequence (DNA): TGTGCCAGCAGCTTAGCGGGGGGGCGCACAGATACGCAGTATTTT.

V usage is TRBV7-9 and J usage is TRBJ2-1; the D gene is possibly TRBD1 (6 bases). V lost 2 bases, J lost 4 bases, and 15 bases lay in between. The germline V gene has CDR1 SEHNR and CDR2 FQNEAQ (reference sequence). The CDR3 consists of 16 residues. This CDR3 is CASSLQGKGKYNEQFF. The CDR3 DNA reads TGTGCCAGCAGCTTACAGGGGAAGGGGAAATACAATGAGCAGTTCTTC.

The chain combines TRBV5-4 with TRBJ1-2; 7 bases agree with TRBD1. CDR3 length: 14 amino acids. Germline values: CDR1 SGHNT, CDR2 YYREEE (reference sequence). With 0 bases clipped from V and 8 bases from J, the junction kept 7 bases outside the gene matches. The CDR3 coding sequence is TGTGCCAGCAGCTTGGGACAGGGTCAAGGCGGCTACACCTTC. It translates to CASSLGQGQGGYTF.

The chain joins TRBV30 to TRBJ2-3, with D perhaps TRBD1 (5 bases). The CDR3 spans 13 residues. Trimming pared 2 bases from V and 4 bases from J, leaving 10 bases between. The germline gives CDR1 GTSNPN, CDR2 SVGIG (reference sequence). The CDR3: CAWSRGPADTQYF. CDR3 sequence (DNA): TGTGCCTGGAGTAGGGGTCCGGCAGATACGCAGTATTTT.

The gene calls are TRBV19 and TRBJ2-7; D perhaps matches TRBD1 (6 bases). The germline CDR1 and CDR2 sequences are LNHDA and SQIVND (reference sequence). Trimming left V 7 bases short and J 3 bases short, with 7 bases between. CDR3 size: 11 residues. CDR3 in amino acids: CASTDSYEQYF. CDR3 nucleotide sequence: TGTGCCAGTACGGACAGCTACGAGCAGTACTTC.